A selection of T cell receptor beta chains follows, all from one sample in a study of blood T cells in healthy people across ages. TCRdb reprocessed the 5' RACE reads via MiXCR and lists one record per CDR3 protein. The table lists more than 800,000 distinct CDR3 sequences, roughly 26% of them singletons. The sample comprised blood. All receptors derive from a woman older than 75 in good health. Each CDR3 is given with its conserved first and last residue. The D gene is left open where the match is weak. Part of the rows lack a size; the others show once, few, many or a class for expanded clones.

v_gene: TRBV27
j_gene: TRBJ2-3
len: 14
d_gene: -
abundance: -
CDR3nt: TGTGCCAGCAGCCCCTTCGGGGGCACAGATACGCAGTATTTT
CDR3aa: CASSPFGGTDTQYF

v_gene: TRBV6-5
j_gene: TRBJ1-2
len: 16
d_gene: -
abundance: few
CDR3nt: TGTGCCAGCAGTTACAGTCAGGGGAGACTTAACTATGGCTACACCTTC
CDR3aa: CASSYSQGRLNYGYTF

v_gene: TRBV12-3/TRBV12-4
j_gene: TRBJ2-4
len: 14
d_gene: -
abundance: many
CDR3nt: TGTGCCAGCAGTGGGACGGCAGCCAAAAACATTCAGTACTTC
CDR3aa: CASSGTAAKNIQYF

v_gene: TRBV5-1
j_gene: TRBJ1-2
len: 16
d_gene: -
abundance: -
CDR3nt: TGCGCCAGCAGCTTGGGGGGTCAGGGGACTAACTATGGCTACACCTTC
CDR3aa: CASSLGGQGTNYGYTF

v_gene: TRBV6-1
j_gene: TRBJ2-5
len: 17
d_gene: TRBD1
abundance: many
CDR3nt: TGTGCCAGCAGTGACAGGGGGCGCGTCGGGTACGAGGAGACCCAGTACTTC
CDR3aa: CASSDRGRVGYEETQYF

v_gene: TRBV7-2
j_gene: TRBJ2-1
len: 12
d_gene: -
abundance: many
CDR3nt: TGTGCCAGCAGCCCGGAATACTATGAGCAGTTCTTC
CDR3aa: CASSPEYYEQFF

v_gene: TRBV12-3/TRBV12-4
j_gene: TRBJ2-4
len: 12
d_gene: -
abundance: -
CDR3nt: TGTGCCAGCAGTGGAGGGGGCTACAAGCAGTACTTC
CDR3aa: CASSGGGYKQYF

v_gene: TRBV7-2
j_gene: TRBJ2-7
len: 19
d_gene: TRBD1
abundance: once
CDR3nt: TGTGCCAGCAGCGTCCCGGGACAGCTACTCGATCTAGCCAAAAACATTCCGTACTTC
CDR3aa: CASSVPGQLLDLAKNIPYF

v_gene: TRBV3-1
j_gene: TRBJ1-2
len: 14
d_gene: -
abundance: -
CDR3nt: TGTGCCAGCCGCCAAGGAACACCCAACTATGGCTACACCTTC
CDR3aa: CASRQGTPNYGYTF

v_gene: TRBV24-1
j_gene: TRBJ2-5
len: 14
d_gene: -
abundance: -
CDR3nt: TGTGCCACCAGTGATTTGGCTAGCAGAGCGACCCAGTACTTC
CDR3aa: CATSDLASRATQYF

v_gene: TRBV20-1
j_gene: TRBJ2-3
len: 13
d_gene: TRBD2
abundance: many
CDR3nt: TGCAGTGCCTTAGCGGGGCCCACAGATACGCAGTATTTT
CDR3aa: CSALAGPTDTQYF

v_gene: TRBV5-1
j_gene: TRBJ2-6
len: 19
d_gene: TRBD1
abundance: many
CDR3nt: TGCGCCAGCAGCAGAAATACGGACAGGGGGGTCTCTGGGGCCAACGTCCTGACTTTC
CDR3aa: CASSRNTDRGVSGANVLTF

v_gene: TRBV7-9
j_gene: TRBJ1-4
len: 14
d_gene: -
abundance: -
CDR3nt: TGTGCCAGCAGCAAGGGGGGCATCGGTGAAAAACTGTTTTTT
CDR3aa: CASSKGGIGEKLFF

v_gene: TRBV7-2
j_gene: TRBJ2-7
len: 14
d_gene: TRBD2
abundance: many
CDR3nt: TGTGCCAGCAGCCCTAGCGGGGGCACCTACGAGCAGTACTTC
CDR3aa: CASSPSGGTYEQYF

v_gene: TRBV27
j_gene: TRBJ2-1
len: 13
d_gene: -
abundance: many
CDR3nt: TGTGCCAGCAGTTCCAACAGGGGAGGTGAGCAGTTCTTC
CDR3aa: CASSSNRGGEQFF

v_gene: TRBV5-1
j_gene: TRBJ1-4
len: 15
d_gene: TRBD1
abundance: many
CDR3nt: TGCGCCAGCGGGACAGGGGCCAGTGGGGAGGAAAAACTGTTTTTT
CDR3aa: CASGTGASGEEKLFF

v_gene: TRBV12-3/TRBV12-4
j_gene: TRBJ2-6
len: 15
d_gene: TRBD1
abundance: -
CDR3nt: TGTGCCAGCAGTCCGACAGGGGCTGGGGCCAGCGTCCTGACTTTC
CDR3aa: CASSPTGAGASVLTF

v_gene: TRBV20-1
j_gene: TRBJ2-5
len: 12
d_gene: TRBD2
abundance: many
CDR3nt: TGCAGTGCTAGATCTCCGGGGGGGACCCAGTACTTC
CDR3aa: CSARSPGGTQYF

v_gene: TRBV27
j_gene: TRBJ2-1
len: 14
d_gene: -
abundance: many
CDR3nt: TGTGCCAGCAGCACCGGGCAGGGCAACAATGAGCAGTTCTTC
CDR3aa: CASSTGQGNNEQFF

v_gene: TRBV6-5
j_gene: TRBJ2-5
len: 15
d_gene: -
abundance: many
CDR3nt: TGTGCCAGCAGTTACAGTCGGGTTGCCCAAGAGACCCAGTACTTC
CDR3aa: CASSYSRVAQETQYF

v_gene: TRBV9
j_gene: TRBJ1-6
len: 15
d_gene: TRBD1
abundance: many
CDR3nt: TGTGCCAGCAGCGGAGGACAGGGGGGTAATTCACCCCTCCACTTT
CDR3aa: CASSGGQGGNSPLHF

v_gene: TRBV12-3/TRBV12-4
j_gene: TRBJ1-2
len: 14
d_gene: -
abundance: many
CDR3nt: TGTGCCAGCAGATTACAGGCTTCTAACTATGGCTACACCTTC
CDR3aa: CASRLQASNYGYTF

v_gene: TRBV20-1
j_gene: TRBJ2-7
len: 13
d_gene: -
abundance: many
CDR3nt: TGCAGTGCTAGAGGCCCCAGGGGCTACGAGCAGTACTTC
CDR3aa: CSARGPRGYEQYF

v_gene: TRBV2
j_gene: TRBJ2-1
len: 12
d_gene: TRBD2
abundance: many
CDR3nt: TGTGCCACCTGGACTAGCTCCAATGAGCAGTTCTTC
CDR3aa: CATWTSSNEQFF

v_gene: TRBV2
j_gene: TRBJ2-1
len: 16
d_gene: TRBD2
abundance: few
CDR3nt: TGTGCCAGCAGAAGACTAGCGGGGCCCTCCTACAATGAGCAGTTCTTC
CDR3aa: CASRRLAGPSYNEQFF

v_gene: TRBV20-1
j_gene: TRBJ2-3
len: 14
d_gene: TRBD2
abundance: many
CDR3nt: TGCAGTGCTAGATATAGCGGGAGTACAGATACGCAGTATTTT
CDR3aa: CSARYSGSTDTQYF

v_gene: TRBV7-2
j_gene: TRBJ2-1
len: 12
d_gene: -
abundance: -
CDR3nt: TGTGCCTGCAGCCTGAGGGGTGGCGAGCAATTCTTC
CDR3aa: CACSLRGGEQFF

v_gene: TRBV13
j_gene: TRBJ2-1
len: 14
d_gene: -
abundance: -
CDR3nt: TGTGCCAGCAGCTTAGTCTCTAGCACCGATGAGCAGTTCTTC
CDR3aa: CASSLVSSTDEQFF

v_gene: TRBV29-1
j_gene: TRBJ2-4
len: 13
d_gene: TRBD1
abundance: -
CDR3nt: TGCAGCGTTGAAGTTCAGGGGGCGGGCATTCAGTACTTT
CDR3aa: CSVEVQGAGIQYF

v_gene: TRBV6-2/TRBV6-3
j_gene: TRBJ1-1
len: 12
d_gene: -
abundance: -
CDR3nt: TGTGCCAGCACTCGTAGGAACACTGAAGCTTTCTTT
CDR3aa: CASTRRNTEAFF

v_gene: TRBV5-4
j_gene: TRBJ1-2
len: 12
d_gene: -
abundance: -
CDR3nt: TGTGCCAGCAGCCCAGGGGATCATGGCTACACCTTC
CDR3aa: CASSPGDHGYTF

v_gene: TRBV6-2/TRBV6-3
j_gene: TRBJ2-5
len: 15
d_gene: -
abundance: few
CDR3nt: TGTGCCAGCAGTCCTGGGACTCTCATGGGGGAGACCCAGTACTTC
CDR3aa: CASSPGTLMGETQYF

v_gene: TRBV20-1
j_gene: TRBJ1-6
len: 19
d_gene: -
abundance: few
CDR3nt: TGCAGTGCTAGAGCCGGGGGGTTTAGGGGTTCGGCTGACGGTTCACCCCTCCACTTT
CDR3aa: CSARAGGFRGSADGSPLHF

v_gene: TRBV11-2
j_gene: TRBJ2-5
len: 14
d_gene: -
abundance: many
CDR3nt: TGTGCCAGCAGCTTAGCCCTAGCTGAGGGGACCCAGTACTTC
CDR3aa: CASSLALAEGTQYF

v_gene: TRBV20-1
j_gene: TRBJ2-5
len: 13
d_gene: -
abundance: many
CDR3nt: TGCAGTGCTGGAAGGGGGAACCAAGAGACCCAGTACTTC
CDR3aa: CSAGRGNQETQYF

v_gene: TRBV5-6
j_gene: TRBJ2-7
len: 12
d_gene: TRBD2
abundance: many
CDR3nt: TGTGCCAGCGGAAGAGCGGGGGAGGAGCAGTACTTC
CDR3aa: CASGRAGEEQYF

v_gene: TRBV27
j_gene: TRBJ2-2
len: 18
d_gene: TRBD2
abundance: -
CDR3nt: TGTGCCAGCAGTCGCCCGGGACTAGCGGGATCGGGCACCGGGGAGCTGTTTTTT
CDR3aa: CASSRPGLAGSGTGELFF

v_gene: TRBV12-3/TRBV12-4
j_gene: TRBJ1-5
len: 15
d_gene: -
abundance: many
CDR3nt: TGTGCCAGCAGTTCCTCAGGTGTCTCCTATCAGCCCCAGCATTTT
CDR3aa: CASSSSGVSYQPQHF

v_gene: TRBV20-1
j_gene: TRBJ2-7
len: 15
d_gene: -
abundance: once
CDR3nt: TGCAGTGCTAGAGCAGTACGGGGGCTGACCTACGAGCAGTACTTC
CDR3aa: CSARAVRGLTYEQYF

v_gene: TRBV28
j_gene: TRBJ2-5
len: 13
d_gene: -
abundance: many
CDR3nt: TGTGCCAGCAGCTCAGTTGTCCAAGAGACCCAGTACTTC
CDR3aa: CASSSVVQETQYF

v_gene: TRBV7-9
j_gene: TRBJ1-1
len: 12
d_gene: -
abundance: -
CDR3nt: TGTGCCAGTTCCCAGGGTCAAGTAGCAGCTTTCTTT
CDR3aa: CASSQGQVAAFF

v_gene: TRBV3-1
j_gene: TRBJ1-1
len: 15
d_gene: -
abundance: -
CDR3nt: TGTGCCAACAGCCAAGAGGGGGGGCGCAACACTGAAGCTTTCTTT
CDR3aa: CANSQEGGRNTEAFF

v_gene: TRBV6-2/TRBV6-3
j_gene: TRBJ2-5
len: 14
d_gene: TRBD2
abundance: few
CDR3nt: TGTGCCAGCAGTATTAGCGGGGGCCAAGAGACCCAGTACTTC
CDR3aa: CASSISGGQETQYF

v_gene: TRBV12-3/TRBV12-4
j_gene: TRBJ1-1
len: 14
d_gene: TRBD1
abundance: -
CDR3nt: TGTGCCAGCAGCCGAACCCGGGACAGGGTTATAGTTTTCTTT
CDR3aa: CASSRTRDRVIVFF

v_gene: TRBV7-2
j_gene: TRBJ1-1
len: 15
d_gene: -
abundance: few
CDR3nt: TGTGCCAGCAGCACCAGACAGGTAAAGGTTGGTGAAGCTTTCTTT
CDR3aa: CASSTRQVKVGEAFF

v_gene: TRBV5-1
j_gene: TRBJ2-7
len: 17
d_gene: -
abundance: -
CDR3nt: TGCGCCAGCAGCTCTGGAAAGGACAAGGGAGTTGTTTGCGAGCAGTACTTC
CDR3aa: CASSSGKDKGVVCEQYF

v_gene: TRBV3-1
j_gene: TRBJ1-4
len: 14
d_gene: -
abundance: many
CDR3nt: TGTGCCAGCAGCCAGAAGGGCCTTAATGAAAAACTGTTTTTT
CDR3aa: CASSQKGLNEKLFF

v_gene: TRBV18
j_gene: TRBJ1-2
len: 15
d_gene: -
abundance: few
CDR3nt: TGTGCCAGCTCACCATCGGGGGAGCGAGCTTATGGCTACACCTTC
CDR3aa: CASSPSGERAYGYTF

v_gene: TRBV5-5
j_gene: TRBJ2-3
len: 14
d_gene: -
abundance: many
CDR3nt: TGTGCCAGCAGCTTGTGGCAGTTCACAGATACGCAGTATTTT
CDR3aa: CASSLWQFTDTQYF

v_gene: TRBV7-9
j_gene: TRBJ2-1
len: 15
d_gene: TRBD1
abundance: many
CDR3nt: TGTGCCAGCAGCTTCCCCGGGACAGGGGGCAATGAGCAGTTCTTC
CDR3aa: CASSFPGTGGNEQFF

v_gene: TRBV5-1
j_gene: TRBJ2-5
len: 15
d_gene: -
abundance: many
CDR3nt: TGCGCCAGCAAAGAGTCGGGACCATCCCAAGAGACCCAGTACTTC
CDR3aa: CASKESGPSQETQYF

v_gene: TRBV18
j_gene: TRBJ2-1
len: 13
d_gene: TRBD1
abundance: many
CDR3nt: TGTGCCAGCTCACGCGACAGGGGGCAGGAGCAGTTCTTC
CDR3aa: CASSRDRGQEQFF